This TCR beta chain was sequenced in a study of cytomegalovirus exposure and HLA in healthy donors. Across the study: A data release that came early held approximately 85 million unique TCRs from HLA-typed donors. Study conclusions and caveats: Several of the most significant clusters appeared linked to common viral pathogens, based on a later analysis. Within the data, a cluster of highly shared sequence variants was likely a sequencing artifact. Later on, a genetic analysis was performed. It linked a missense variant in DCLRE1C with V- and J-gene trimming of TCR beta.

A multiplex PCR was run with 60 Vbeta primers and 13 Jbeta primers. Repertoires were generated with immunoSEQ multiplex PCR, while TCRdb's copy carries only in-frame clones and drops some. The table has around 150,000 clones, roughly 77% seen once. On this clone itself: Antigen specificity is unknown.

This CDR3 comprises 15 residues. Germline CDR1 SGHRS, CDR2 YFSETQ. Germline trimming cut 0 bases from V and 6 bases from J; bases unmatched to any gene: 8. What was sequenced was PBMCs. This rearrangement joins TRBV5-1 to TRBJ1-1, with 7 bases matching TRBD1. This TCR derives from a male donor in good health and CMV-seronegative. The CDR3 reads CASSLGDRASAEAFF. The CDR3 DNA reads as TGCGCCAGCAGCTTGGGCGACAGGGCGTCGGCTGAAGCTTTCTTT.